This T cell receptor beta chain was profiled in a study of blood T cell repertoires in COVID-19. Study-level information: COVID-19 samples collected from the United States, Italy and Spain covered acute and convalescent phases. The cDNA or gDNA used as material had been derived from T cells, B-cell-depleted T cells, or PBMCs.

This CDR3 region has 15 residues. Germline CDR1 is GTSNPN and CDR2 is SVGIG (reference sequence). V lost 1 base to trimming and J lost 4 bases; unmatched junction nucleotides: 9. In the study's own analysis: Amplification of reference gene primers provided the estimated nucleated cell counts. The assay was immunoSEQ multiplex PCR, and TCRdb's table has in-frame clones only and misses some. That table furnishes V, J and clone size, whereas the DNA furnished D and trimming. The table has about 140,000 clones, about 80% seen once. The chain couples TRBV30 to TRBJ1-1; 7 nucleotides line up with TRBD1. The clonotype comes from a woman aged 55 to 70 with acute or convalescent COVID-19. The sample comprised peripheral blood. CDR3 sequence: CAWSDRDRWFTEAFF. CDR3 DNA sequence: TGTGCCTGGAGTGACCGGGACAGATGGTTCACTGAAGCTTTCTTT.